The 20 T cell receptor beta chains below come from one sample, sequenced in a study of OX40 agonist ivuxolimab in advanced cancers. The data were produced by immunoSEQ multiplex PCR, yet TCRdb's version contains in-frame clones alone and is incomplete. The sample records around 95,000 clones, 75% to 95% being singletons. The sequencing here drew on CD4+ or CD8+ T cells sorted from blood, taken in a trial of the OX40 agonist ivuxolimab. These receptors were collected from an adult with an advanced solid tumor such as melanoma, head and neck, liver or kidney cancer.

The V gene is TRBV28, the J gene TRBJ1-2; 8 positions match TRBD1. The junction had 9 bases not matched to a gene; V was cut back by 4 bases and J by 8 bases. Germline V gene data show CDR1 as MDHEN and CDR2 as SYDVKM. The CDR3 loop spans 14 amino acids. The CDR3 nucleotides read TGTGCCAGCAGTTCCCCGGACAGGGTGTTCGGCTACACCTTC. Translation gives CASSSPDRVFGYTF.

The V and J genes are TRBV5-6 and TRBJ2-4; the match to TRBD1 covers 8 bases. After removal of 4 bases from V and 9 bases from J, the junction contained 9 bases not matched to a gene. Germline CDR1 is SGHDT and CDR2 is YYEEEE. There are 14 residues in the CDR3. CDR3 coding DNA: TGTGCCAGCAGCGAATGGGACAGGAGGGGCATTCAGTACTTC. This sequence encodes CASSEWDRRGIQYF.

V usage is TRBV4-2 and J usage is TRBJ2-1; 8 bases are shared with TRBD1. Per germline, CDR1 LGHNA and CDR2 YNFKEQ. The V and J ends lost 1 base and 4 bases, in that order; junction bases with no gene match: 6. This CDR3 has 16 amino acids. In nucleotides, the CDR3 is TGTGCCAGCAGCCAAGTGCAGGGACAGGCATACAATGAGCAGTTCTTC. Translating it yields CASSQVQGQAYNEQFF.

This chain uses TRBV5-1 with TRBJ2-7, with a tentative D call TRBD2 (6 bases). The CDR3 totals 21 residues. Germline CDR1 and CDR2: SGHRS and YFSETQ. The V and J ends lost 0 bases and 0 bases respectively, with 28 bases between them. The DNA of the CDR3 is TGCGCCAGCAGCTTGGGGGGACTCGTTGGGAGTGGCCCGAGGAGCTCCTACGAGCAGTACTTC. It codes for CASSLGGLVGSGPRSSYEQYF.

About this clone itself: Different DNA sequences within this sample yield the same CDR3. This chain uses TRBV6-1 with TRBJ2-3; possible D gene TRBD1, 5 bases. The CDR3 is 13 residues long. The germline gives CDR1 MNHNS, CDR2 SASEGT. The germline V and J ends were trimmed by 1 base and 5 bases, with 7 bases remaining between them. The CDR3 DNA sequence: TGTGCCAGCAGTGAAGATAGGGGAGATACGCAGTATTTT. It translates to CASSEDRGDTQYF.

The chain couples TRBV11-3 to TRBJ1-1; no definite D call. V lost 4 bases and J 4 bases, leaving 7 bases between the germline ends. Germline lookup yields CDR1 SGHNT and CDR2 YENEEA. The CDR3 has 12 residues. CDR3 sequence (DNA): TGTGCCAGCAGCTCAGCCCCCACTGAAGCTTTCTTT. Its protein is CASSSAPTEAFF.

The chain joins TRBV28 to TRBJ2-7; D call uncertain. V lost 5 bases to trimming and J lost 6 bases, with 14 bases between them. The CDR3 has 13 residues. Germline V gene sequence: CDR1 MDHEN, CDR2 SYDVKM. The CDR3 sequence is CASSLRSWGEQYF. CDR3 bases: TGTGCCAGCAGTCTACGCAGTTGGGGCGAGCAGTACTTC.

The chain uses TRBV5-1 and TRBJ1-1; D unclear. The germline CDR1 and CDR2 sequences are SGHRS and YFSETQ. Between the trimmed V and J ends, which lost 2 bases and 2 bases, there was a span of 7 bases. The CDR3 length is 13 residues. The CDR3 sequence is CASSFEGNTEAFF. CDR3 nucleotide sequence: TGCGCCAGCAGCTTTGAAGGAAACACTGAAGCTTTCTTT.

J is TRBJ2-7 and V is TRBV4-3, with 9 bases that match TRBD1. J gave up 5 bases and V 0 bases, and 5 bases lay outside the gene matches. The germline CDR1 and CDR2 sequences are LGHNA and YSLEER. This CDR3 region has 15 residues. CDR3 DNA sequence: TGCGCCAGCAGCCAAGATAACACAGGGGGCGACGAGCAGTACTTC. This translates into CASSQDNTGGDEQYF.

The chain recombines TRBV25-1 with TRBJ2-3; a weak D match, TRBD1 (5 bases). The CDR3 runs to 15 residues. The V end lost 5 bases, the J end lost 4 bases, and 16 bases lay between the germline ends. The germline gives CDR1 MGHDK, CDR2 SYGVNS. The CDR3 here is CASSLRQKSADTQYF. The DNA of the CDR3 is TGTGCCAGCAGTCTGAGACAGAAATCGGCAGATACGCAGTATTTT.

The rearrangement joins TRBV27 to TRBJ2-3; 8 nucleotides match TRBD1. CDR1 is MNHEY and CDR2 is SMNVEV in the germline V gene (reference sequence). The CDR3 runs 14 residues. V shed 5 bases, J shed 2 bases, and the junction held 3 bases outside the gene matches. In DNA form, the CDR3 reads TGTGCCAGCAGTCCGGGACAGGTCACAGATACGCAGTATTTT. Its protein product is CASSPGQVTDTQYF.

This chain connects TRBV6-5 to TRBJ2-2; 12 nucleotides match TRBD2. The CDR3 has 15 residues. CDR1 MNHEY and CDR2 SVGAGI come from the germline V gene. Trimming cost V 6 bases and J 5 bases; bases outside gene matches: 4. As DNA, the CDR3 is TGTGCCAGCAGCCGGACTAGCGGGACTACCGGGGAGCTGTTTTTT. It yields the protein CASSRTSGTTGELFF.

The CDR3 region is CASSTLKVGGGRSDTQYF. The CDR3, as DNA: TGTGCCAGCAGCACTCTCAAGGTTGGTGGGGGGCGGTCAGATACGCAGTATTTT. The chain carries TRBV5-4 and TRBJ2-3, with D perhaps being TRBD1 or TRBD2 (6 bases each). The CDR3 spans 18 residues. V lost 4 bases and J lost 4, with 25 bases in between. Germline loops: CDR1 SGHNT, CDR2 YYREEE (reference sequence).

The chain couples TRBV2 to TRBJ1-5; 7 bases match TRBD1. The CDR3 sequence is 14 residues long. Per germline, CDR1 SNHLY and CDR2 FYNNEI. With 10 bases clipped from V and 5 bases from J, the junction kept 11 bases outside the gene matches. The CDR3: CATSLNRGDQPQHF. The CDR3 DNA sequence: TGTGCCACGAGTTTAAACAGGGGAGATCAGCCCCAGCATTTT.

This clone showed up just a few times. DNA for the CDR3: TGTGCCAGCAGCTCTTTAGGGGGACAGGGGCGGTATGGCTACACCTTC. Its translation: CASSSLGGQGRYGYTF. The genes are TRBV7-8 and TRBJ1-2; 10 bases agree with TRBD1. This CDR3 region has 16 residues. Germline values: CDR1 SGHVS, CDR2 FQNEAQ. V was clipped by 4 bases and J by 5 bases; unmatched bases: 10. The whole variable domain, remainder taken from reference TRBV7-8 and TRBJ1-2, is GAGVSQSPRYKVAKRGQDVALRCDPISGHVSLFWYQQALGQGPEFLTYFQNEAQLDKSGLPSDRFFAERPEGSVSTLKIQRTQQEDSAVYLCASSSLGGQGRYGYTFGSGTRLTVV.

This CDR3 is CASSLRGETQYF. CDR3 bases: TGTGCCAGCAGTTTAAGAGGGGAGACCCAGTACTTC. The chain links TRBV27 to TRBJ2-5; tentatively, D is TRBD2 (5 bases). The CDR3 sequence is 12 residues long. V was cut by 2 bases and J by 5 bases, with 6 bases left in between. Germline-derived CDR1 and CDR2 are MNHEY and SMNVEV (reference sequence).

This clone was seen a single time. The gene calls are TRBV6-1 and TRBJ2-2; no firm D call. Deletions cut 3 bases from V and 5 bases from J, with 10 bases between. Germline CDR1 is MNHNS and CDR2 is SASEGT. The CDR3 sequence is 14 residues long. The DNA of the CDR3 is TGTGCCAGCAGTGAGACCGGAGAAACCGGGGAGCTGTTTTTT. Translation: CASSETGETGELFF.

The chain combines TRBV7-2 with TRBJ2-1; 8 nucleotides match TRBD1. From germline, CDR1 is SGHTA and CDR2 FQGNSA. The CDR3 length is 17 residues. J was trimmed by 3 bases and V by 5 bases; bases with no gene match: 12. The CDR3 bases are TGTGCCAGCAGCCTCCCTTTTGCGACAGGGGACTACAATGAGCAGTTCTTC. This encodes CASSLPFATGDYNEQFF.

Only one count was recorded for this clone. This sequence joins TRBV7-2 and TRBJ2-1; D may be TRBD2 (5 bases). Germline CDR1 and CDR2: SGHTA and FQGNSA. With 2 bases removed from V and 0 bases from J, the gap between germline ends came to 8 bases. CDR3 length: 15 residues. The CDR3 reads CASSLQRFSYNEQFF. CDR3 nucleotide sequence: TGTGCCAGCAGCTTACAGCGGTTCTCCTACAATGAGCAGTTCTTC.

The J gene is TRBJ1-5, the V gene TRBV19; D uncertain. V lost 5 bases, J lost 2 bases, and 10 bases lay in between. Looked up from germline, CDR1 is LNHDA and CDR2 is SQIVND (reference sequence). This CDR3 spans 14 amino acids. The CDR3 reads CASSLARGNQPQHF. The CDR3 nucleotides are TGTGCCAGTAGTCTTGCCCGGGGCAATCAGCCCCAGCATTTT. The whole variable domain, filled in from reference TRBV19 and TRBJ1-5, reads DGGITQSPKYLFRKEGQNVTLSCEQNLNHDAMYWYRQDPGQGLRLIYYSQIVNDFQKGDIAEGYSVSREKKESFPLTVTSAQKNPTAFYLCASSLARGNQPQHFGDGTRLSIL.